The clone carrying this TCR beta chain was observed a handful of times. Investigators reverse transcribed all isolated RNA, so they sequenced expressed TCRB transcripts. TCRdb's copy holds only in-frame clones and misses some; the assay was immunoSEQ multiplex PCR. The sample lists fewer than 900,000 clones; roughly 17% were seen once. The data were taken from a study of beta chain features in type 1 diabetes. Trimming pared 0 bases from V and 12 bases from J, leaving 15 bases between. The germline V gene has CDR1 LGHNA and CDR2 YSLEER. The CDR3 extends over 14 amino acids. The clonotype comes from a woman aged 18-29 years in good health. The source material was naive CD4+ T cells from blood. The V and J genes are TRBV4-3 and TRBJ2-1; D might be TRBD2 (6 bases). The CDR3 sequence: CASSQELDWGGQFF. CDR3 coding DNA: TGCGCCAGCAGCCAAGAATTGGACTGGGGAGGGCAGTTCTTC.